A single sample is the source of the 5 T cell receptor beta chains below, sequenced in a study of blood T cells in healthy people across ages. For the second PCR, which ran for roughly 7 to 11 cycles, a sample-barcoded 5' primer and a J-beta primer mix were used. In TCRdb, the 5' RACE reads were re-called with MiXCR into one record per CDR3 protein. This sample carries over 1.5 million distinct CDR3 sequences, roughly 50% of them seen once, and the ten largest clones take around 2.1%. Sequencing was carried out using blood. All receptors come from a woman between 35 and 50 years old in good health.

The rearrangement joins TRBV7-2 to TRBJ1-2; D perhaps matches TRBD1 (6 bases). Germline V gene data show CDR1 as SGHTA and CDR2 as FQGNSA. V lost 5 bases and J lost 5, with 21 bases in between. The CDR3 is 16 residues long. CDR3 in DNA: TGTGCCAGCAGCCTGGGGGGGGGGCCCTCAAGGTATGGCTACACCTTC. It specifies CASSLGGGPSRYGYTF. Variable domain in full (rest from reference TRBV7-2 and TRBJ1-2): GAGVSQSPSNKVTEKGKDVELRCDPISGHTALYWYRQSLGQGLEFLIYFQGNSAPDKSGLPSDRFSAERTGGSVSTLTIQRTQQEDSAVYLCASSLGGGPSRYGYTFGSGTRLTVV.

The rearrangement uses TRBV20-1 and TRBJ2-3, with TRBD1 matching over 9 bases. The germline gives CDR1 DFQATT, CDR2 SNEGSKA (reference sequence). Losses at the gene ends were 4 bases for V and 4 bases for J; bases not matched to a gene: 12. This CDR3 is built from 16 residues. The CDR3 protein is CSANTGGAGDADTQYF. In DNA form, the CDR3 reads TGCAGTGCTAATACAGGGGGCGCGGGGGATGCAGATACGCAGTATTTT.

The chain has TRBV13 and TRBJ1-1; the D gene is possibly TRBD1 (5 bases). This CDR3 has 13 residues. The ends were cut back, 5 bases at V and 6 bases at J, with 13 bases in the middle. Germline V gene lookup returns CDR1 PRHDT and CDR2 FYEKMQ (reference sequence). CDR3 DNA: TGTGCCAGCAGCACGGGATCGGGGGCTGAAGCTTTCTTT. Its translation: CASSTGSGAEAFF.

V usage is TRBV11-2 and J usage is TRBJ2-7; 9 bases are a match to TRBD2. V shed 5 bases and J 3 bases; nucleotides not matched to a gene: 5. Germline V gives CDR1 SGHAT, CDR2 FQNNGV. The CDR3 has 14 amino acids. The CDR3 here is CASSVGLANYEQYF. DNA for the CDR3: TGTGCCAGCAGCGTCGGACTAGCGAACTACGAGCAGTACTTC.

This clonotype was picked up a small number of times. V and J are TRBV29-1 and TRBJ2-3; D uncertain. The CDR3 covers 12 residues. Between the trimmed V and J ends, which lost 4 bases and 4 bases, there was a span of 9 bases. Germline V CDR1 and CDR2: SQVTM, ANQGSEA. The CDR3 coding sequence is TGCAGCGTTGTCGTCCCCCCAGATACGCAGTATTTT. Protein: CSVVVPPDTQYF.